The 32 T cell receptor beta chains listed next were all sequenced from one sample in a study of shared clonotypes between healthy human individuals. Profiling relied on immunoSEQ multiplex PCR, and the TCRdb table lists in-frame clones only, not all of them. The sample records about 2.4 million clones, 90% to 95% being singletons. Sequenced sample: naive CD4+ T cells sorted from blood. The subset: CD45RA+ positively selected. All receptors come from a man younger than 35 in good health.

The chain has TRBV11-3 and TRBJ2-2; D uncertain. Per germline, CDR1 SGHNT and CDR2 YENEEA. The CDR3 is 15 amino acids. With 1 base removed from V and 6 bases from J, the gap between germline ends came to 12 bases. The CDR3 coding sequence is TGTGCCAGCAGCTTAGGCTCCGGCGTCGCCGGGGAGCTGTTTTTT. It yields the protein CASSLGSGVAGELFF.

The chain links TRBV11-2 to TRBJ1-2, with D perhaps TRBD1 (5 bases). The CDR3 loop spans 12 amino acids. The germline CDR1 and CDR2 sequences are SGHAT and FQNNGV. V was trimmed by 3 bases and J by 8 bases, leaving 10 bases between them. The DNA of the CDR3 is TGTGCCAGCAGCTTCGAGGGGAGCGGCTACACCTTC. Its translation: CASSFEGSGYTF.

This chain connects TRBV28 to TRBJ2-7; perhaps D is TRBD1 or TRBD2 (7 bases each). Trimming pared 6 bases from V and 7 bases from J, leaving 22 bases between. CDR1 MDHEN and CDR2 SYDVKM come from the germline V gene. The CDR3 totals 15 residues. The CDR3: CASSLPTGRGGEQYF. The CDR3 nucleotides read TGTGCCAGCAGCCTACCGACAGGGAGGGGGGGGGAGCAGTACTTC.

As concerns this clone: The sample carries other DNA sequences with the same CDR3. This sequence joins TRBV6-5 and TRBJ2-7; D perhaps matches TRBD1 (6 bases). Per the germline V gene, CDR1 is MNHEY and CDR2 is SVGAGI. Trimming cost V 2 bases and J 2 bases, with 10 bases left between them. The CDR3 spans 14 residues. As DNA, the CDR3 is TGTGCCAGCAGTTACACACAGGGTCCCTACGAGCAGTACTTC. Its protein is CASSYTQGPYEQYF.

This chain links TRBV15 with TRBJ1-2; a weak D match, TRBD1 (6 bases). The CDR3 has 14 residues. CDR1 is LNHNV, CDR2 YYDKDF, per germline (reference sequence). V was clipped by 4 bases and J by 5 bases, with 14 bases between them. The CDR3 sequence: CATSKLRTAYGYTF. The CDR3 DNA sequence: TGTGCCACCAGCAAGCTACGGACAGCTTATGGCTACACCTTC. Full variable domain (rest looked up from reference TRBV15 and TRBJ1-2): DAMVIQNPRYQVTQFGKPVTLSCSQTLNHNVMYWYQQKSSQAPKLLFHYYDKDFNNEADTPDNFQSRRPNTSFCFLDIRSPGLGDTAMYLCATSKLRTAYGYTFGSGTRLTVV.

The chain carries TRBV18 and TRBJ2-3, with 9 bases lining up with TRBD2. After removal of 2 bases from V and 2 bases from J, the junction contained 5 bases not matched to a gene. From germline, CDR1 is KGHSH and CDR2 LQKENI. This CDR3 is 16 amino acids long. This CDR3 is CASSPRRGGTTDTQYF. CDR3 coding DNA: TGTGCCAGCTCACCAAGGCGGGGGGGTACCACAGATACGCAGTATTTT. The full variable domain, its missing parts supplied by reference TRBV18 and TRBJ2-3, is NAGVMQNPRHLVRRRGQEARLRCSPMKGHSHVYWYRQLPEEGLKFMVYLQKENIIDESGMPKERFSAEFPKEGPSILRIQQVVRGDSAAYFCASSPRRGGTTDTQYFGPGTRLTVL.

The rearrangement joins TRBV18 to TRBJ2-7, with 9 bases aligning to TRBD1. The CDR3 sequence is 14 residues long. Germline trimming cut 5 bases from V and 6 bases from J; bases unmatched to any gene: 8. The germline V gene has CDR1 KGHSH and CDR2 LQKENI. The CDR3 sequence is CASSSSGQGSEQYF. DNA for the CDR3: TGTGCCAGCTCATCCTCCGGACAGGGGTCCGAGCAGTACTTC.

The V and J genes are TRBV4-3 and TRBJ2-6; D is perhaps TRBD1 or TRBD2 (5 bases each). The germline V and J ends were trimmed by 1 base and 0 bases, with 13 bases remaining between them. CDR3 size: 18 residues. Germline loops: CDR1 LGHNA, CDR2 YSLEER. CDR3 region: CASSQAWGPSSGANVLTF. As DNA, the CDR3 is TGCGCCAGCAGCCAAGCATGGGGACCAAGCTCTGGGGCCAACGTCCTGACTTTC.

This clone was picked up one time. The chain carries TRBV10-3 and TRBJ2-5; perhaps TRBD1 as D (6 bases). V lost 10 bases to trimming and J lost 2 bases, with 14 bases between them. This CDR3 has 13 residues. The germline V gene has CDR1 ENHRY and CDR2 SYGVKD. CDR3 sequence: CATGQPNQETQYF. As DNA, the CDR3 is TGTGCCACCGGACAGCCAAATCAAGAGACCCAGTACTTC.

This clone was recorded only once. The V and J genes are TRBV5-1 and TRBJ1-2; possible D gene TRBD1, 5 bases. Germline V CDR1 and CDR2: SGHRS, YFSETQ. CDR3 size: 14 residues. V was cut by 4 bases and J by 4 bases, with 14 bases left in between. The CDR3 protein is CASSSDSQGYGYTF. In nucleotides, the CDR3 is TGCGCCAGCAGCAGTGACAGCCAGGGCTATGGCTACACCTTC.

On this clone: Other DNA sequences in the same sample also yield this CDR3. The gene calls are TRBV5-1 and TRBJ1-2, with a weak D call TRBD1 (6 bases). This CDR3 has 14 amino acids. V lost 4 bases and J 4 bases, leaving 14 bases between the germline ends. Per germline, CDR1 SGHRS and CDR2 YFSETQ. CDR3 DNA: TGCGCCAGCAGCCTCCAGACAGGATCCTATGGCTACACCTTC. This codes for CASSLQTGSYGYTF.

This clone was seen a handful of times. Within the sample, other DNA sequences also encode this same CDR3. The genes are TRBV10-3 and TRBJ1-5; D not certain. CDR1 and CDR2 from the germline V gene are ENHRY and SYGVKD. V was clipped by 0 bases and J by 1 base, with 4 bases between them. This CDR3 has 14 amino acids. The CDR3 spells CAISESGSNQPQHF. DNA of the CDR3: TGTGCCATCAGTGAGTCGGGGAGCAATCAGCCCCAGCATTTT.

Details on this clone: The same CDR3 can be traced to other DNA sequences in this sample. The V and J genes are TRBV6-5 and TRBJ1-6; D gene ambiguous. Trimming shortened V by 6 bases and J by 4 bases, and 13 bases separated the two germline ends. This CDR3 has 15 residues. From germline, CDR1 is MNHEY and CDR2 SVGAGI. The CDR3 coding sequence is TGTGCCAGCAGCCGATCCGGACCGTATAATTCACCCCTCCACTTT. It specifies CASSRSGPYNSPLHF.

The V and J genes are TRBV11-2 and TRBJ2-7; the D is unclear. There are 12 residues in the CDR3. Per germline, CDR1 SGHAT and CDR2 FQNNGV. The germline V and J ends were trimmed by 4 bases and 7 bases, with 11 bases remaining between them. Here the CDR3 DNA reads TGTGCCAGCAGCTCCTACAGAGGTGAGCAGTACTTC. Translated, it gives CASSSYRGEQYF.

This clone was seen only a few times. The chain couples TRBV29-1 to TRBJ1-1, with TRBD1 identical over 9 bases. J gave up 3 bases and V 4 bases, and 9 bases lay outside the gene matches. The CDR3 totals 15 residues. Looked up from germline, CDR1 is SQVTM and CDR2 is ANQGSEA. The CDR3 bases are TGCAGCGTTGGGGGACAGGGTAAGGGTGACACTGAAGCTTTCTTT. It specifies CSVGGQGKGDTEAFF.

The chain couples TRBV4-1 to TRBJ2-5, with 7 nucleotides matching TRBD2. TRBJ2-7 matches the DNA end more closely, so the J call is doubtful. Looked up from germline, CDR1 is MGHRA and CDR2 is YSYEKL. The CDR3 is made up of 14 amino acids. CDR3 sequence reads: CASSHPGTIYEQYF. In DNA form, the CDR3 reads TGCGCCAGCAGCCATCCCGGGACTATCTACGAGCAGTACTTC.

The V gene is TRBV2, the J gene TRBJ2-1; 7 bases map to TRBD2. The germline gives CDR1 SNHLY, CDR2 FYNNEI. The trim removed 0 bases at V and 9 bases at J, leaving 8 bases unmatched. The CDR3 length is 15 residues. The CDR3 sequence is CASSEASGRAGEQFF. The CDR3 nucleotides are TGTGCCAGCAGTGAAGCCTCAGGGAGGGCGGGTGAGCAGTTCTTC.

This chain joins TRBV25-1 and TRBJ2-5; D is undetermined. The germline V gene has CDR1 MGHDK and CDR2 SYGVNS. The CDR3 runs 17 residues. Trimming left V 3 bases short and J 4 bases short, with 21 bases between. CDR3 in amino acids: CASSDPITGFKGETQYF. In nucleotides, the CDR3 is TGTGCCAGCAGTGACCCTATAACTGGATTCAAAGGAGAGACCCAGTACTTC.

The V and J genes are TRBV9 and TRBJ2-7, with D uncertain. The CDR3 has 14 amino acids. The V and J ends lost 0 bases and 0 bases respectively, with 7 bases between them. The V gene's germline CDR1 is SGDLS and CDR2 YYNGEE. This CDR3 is CASSVGPYSYEQYF. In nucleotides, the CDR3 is TGTGCCAGCAGCGTAGGACCCTACTCCTACGAGCAGTACTTC.

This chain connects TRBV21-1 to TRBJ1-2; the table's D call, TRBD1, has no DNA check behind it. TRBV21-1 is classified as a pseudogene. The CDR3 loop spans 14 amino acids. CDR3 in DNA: TGTGCCAGCGGTGGGCGACGGTCCCTTTATGGCTACACCTTC. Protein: CASGGRRSLYGYTF.

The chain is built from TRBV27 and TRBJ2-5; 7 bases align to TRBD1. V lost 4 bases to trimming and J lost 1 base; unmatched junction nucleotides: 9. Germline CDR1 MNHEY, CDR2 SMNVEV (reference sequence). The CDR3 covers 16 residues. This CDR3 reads CASSSPGTALQETQYF. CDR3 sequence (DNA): TGTGCCAGCAGTTCTCCCGGGACAGCCCTCCAAGAGACCCAGTACTTC.

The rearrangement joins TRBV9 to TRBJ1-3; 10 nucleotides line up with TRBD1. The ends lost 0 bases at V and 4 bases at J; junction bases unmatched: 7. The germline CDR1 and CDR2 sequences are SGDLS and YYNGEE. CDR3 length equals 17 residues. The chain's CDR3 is CASSVARQGALGNTIYF. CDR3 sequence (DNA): TGTGCCAGCAGCGTAGCGCGACAGGGGGCGTTGGGAAACACCATATATTTT.

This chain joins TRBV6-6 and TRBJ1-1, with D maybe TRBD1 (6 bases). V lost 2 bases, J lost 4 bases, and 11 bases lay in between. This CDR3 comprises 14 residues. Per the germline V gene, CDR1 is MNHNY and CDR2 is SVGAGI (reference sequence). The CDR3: CASSYVRGATEAFF. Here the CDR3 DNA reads TGTGCCAGCAGTTACGTGAGGGGGGCCACTGAAGCTTTCTTT.

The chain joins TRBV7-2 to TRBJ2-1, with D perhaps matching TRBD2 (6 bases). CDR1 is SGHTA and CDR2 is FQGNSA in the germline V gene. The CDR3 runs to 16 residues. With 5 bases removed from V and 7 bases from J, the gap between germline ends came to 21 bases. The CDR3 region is CASSIGSGLASNEQFF. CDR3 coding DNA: TGTGCCAGCAGCATAGGGTCTGGTCTAGCGAGTAATGAGCAGTTCTTC. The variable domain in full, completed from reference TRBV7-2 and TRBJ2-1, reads GAGVSQSPSNKVTEKGKDVELRCDPISGHTALYWYRQSLGQGLEFLIYFQGNSAPDKSGLPSDRFSAERTGGSVSTLTIQRTQQEDSAVYLCASSIGSGLASNEQFFGPGTRLTVL.

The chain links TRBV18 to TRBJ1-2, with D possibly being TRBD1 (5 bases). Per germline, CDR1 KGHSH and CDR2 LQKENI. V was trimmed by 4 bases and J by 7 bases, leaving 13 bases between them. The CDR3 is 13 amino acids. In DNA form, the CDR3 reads TGTGCCAGCTCACAATCCGGGGCCCTTGGCTACACCTTC. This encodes CASSQSGALGYTF.

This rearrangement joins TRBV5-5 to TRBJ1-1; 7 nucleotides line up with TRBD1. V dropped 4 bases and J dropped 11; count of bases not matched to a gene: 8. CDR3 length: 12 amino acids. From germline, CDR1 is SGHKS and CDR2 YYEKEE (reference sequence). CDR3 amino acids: CASSPSTGAAFF. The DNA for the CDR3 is TGTGCCAGCAGCCCCAGCACAGGGGCCGCTTTCTTT.

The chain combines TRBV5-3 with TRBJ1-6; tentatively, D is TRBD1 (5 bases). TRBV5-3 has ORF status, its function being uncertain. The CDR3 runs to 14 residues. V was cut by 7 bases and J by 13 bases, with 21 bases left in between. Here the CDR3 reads CARVVCRGERPLHF. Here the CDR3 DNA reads TGTGCCAGAGTTGTTTGTAGGGGTGAGAGGCCCCTCCACTTT.

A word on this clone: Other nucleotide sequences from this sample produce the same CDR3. This CDR3 reads CASSLVGGTETQYF. CDR3 in DNA: TGTGCCAGCAGCTTGGTGGGGGGGACCGAGACCCAGTACTTC. The genes are TRBV5-4 and TRBJ2-5; 7 bases align to TRBD2. The CDR3 extends over 14 amino acids. Looked up from germline, CDR1 is SGHNT and CDR2 is YYREEE (reference sequence). Trimming took 0 bases from V and 5 from J; bases not matched to a gene: 4.

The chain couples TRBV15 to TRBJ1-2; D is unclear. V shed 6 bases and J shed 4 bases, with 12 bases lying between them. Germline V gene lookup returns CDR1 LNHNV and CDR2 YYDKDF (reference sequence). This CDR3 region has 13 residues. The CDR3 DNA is TGTGCCACCAGTCCTGACATAAGCTATGGCTACACCTTC. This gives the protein CATSPDISYGYTF. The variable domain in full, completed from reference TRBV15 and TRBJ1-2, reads DAMVIQNPRYQVTQFGKPVTLSCSQTLNHNVMYWYQQKSSQAPKLLFHYYDKDFNNEADTPDNFQSRRPNTSFCFLDIRSPGLGDTAMYLCATSPDISYGYTFGSGTRLTVV.

In DNA form, the CDR3 reads TGTGCCAGCAGCGAGGGACTAGCGGGGTACAATGAGCAGTTCTTC. Translating gives CASSEGLAGYNEQFF. The J gene is TRBJ2-1, the V gene TRBV7-9; TRBD2 agrees at 13 bases. CDR3 length equals 15 residues. Germline loops: CDR1 SEHNR, CDR2 FQNEAQ (reference sequence). J lost 4 bases, V lost 5 bases, and 2 bases had no gene match.

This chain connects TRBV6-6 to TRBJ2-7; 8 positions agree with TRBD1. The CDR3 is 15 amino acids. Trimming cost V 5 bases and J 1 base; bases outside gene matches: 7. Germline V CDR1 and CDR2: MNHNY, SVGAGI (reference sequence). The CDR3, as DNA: TGTGCCAGCAGTCGGACAGGGTTGATTTCCTACGAGCAGTACTTC. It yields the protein CASSRTGLISYEQYF.

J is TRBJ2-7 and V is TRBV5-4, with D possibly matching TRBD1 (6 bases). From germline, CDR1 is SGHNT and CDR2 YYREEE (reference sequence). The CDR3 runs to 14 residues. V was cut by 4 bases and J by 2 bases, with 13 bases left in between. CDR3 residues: CASSGGQKTYEQYF. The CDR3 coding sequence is TGTGCCAGCAGCGGCGGACAGAAGACCTACGAGCAGTACTTC.